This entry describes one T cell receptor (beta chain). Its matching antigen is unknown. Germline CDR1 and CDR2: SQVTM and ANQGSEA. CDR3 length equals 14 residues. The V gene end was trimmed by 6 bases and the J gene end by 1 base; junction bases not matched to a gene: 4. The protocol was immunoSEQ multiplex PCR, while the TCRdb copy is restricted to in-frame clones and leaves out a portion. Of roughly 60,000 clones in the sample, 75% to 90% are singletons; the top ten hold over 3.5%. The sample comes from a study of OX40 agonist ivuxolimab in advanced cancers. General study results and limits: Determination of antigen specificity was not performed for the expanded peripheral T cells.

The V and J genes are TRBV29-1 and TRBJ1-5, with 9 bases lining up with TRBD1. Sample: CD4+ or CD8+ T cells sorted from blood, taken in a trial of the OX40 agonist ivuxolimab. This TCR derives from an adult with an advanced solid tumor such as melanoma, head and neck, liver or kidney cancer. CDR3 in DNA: TGCAGCGTGGGGACAGGGAGGAGCAATCAGCCCCAGCATTTT. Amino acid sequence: CSVGTGRSNQPQHF.